These T cell receptor beta chains were read from a single sample in a study of cytomegalovirus exposure and HLA in healthy donors. This table comes from immunoSEQ multiplex PCR, and its TCRdb copy is limited to in-frame clones, with some not included. Here the sample spans 100,000 to 150,000 clones, 60% to 80% being singletons. The specimen sequenced was PBMCs. Receptors were obtained from a male donor in good health and CMV-seronegative. Both conserved end residues are part of each CDR3. Fields, in order: CDR3 protein, J gene, clone size, V gene. A row's size may be missing; if present it is once, few, many or a size class.

CDR3aa: CSSSLQGRVGTDTQYF; j_gene: TRBJ2-3; abundance: NA; v_gene: TRBV7-9
CDR3aa: CASSDRDSGNEQFF; j_gene: TRBJ2-1; abundance: NA; v_gene: TRBV9
CDR3aa: CASSLVGAQGETQYF; j_gene: TRBJ2-5; abundance: NA; v_gene: TRBV7-8
CDR3aa: CARSPDRGHNYGYTF; j_gene: TRBJ1-2; abundance: NA; v_gene: TRBV5-3
CDR3aa: CASSHRTSGGAIGVSYNEQFF; j_gene: TRBJ2-1; abundance: NA; v_gene: TRBV4-1
CDR3aa: CASSLDLQTLGQYF; j_gene: TRBJ2-7; abundance: NA; v_gene: TRBV11-2
CDR3aa: CASSITGTGGRNTEAFF; j_gene: TRBJ1-1; abundance: NA; v_gene: TRBV19
CDR3aa: CASSPQGRALSTDTQYF; j_gene: TRBJ2-3; abundance: NA; v_gene: TRBV4-3
CDR3aa: CASSGTGPRTQYF; j_gene: TRBJ2-3; abundance: NA; v_gene: TRBV19
CDR3aa: CASSRTGSGYEQYF; j_gene: TRBJ2-7; abundance: NA; v_gene: TRBV7-3
CDR3aa: CAWSVMVEDTQYF; j_gene: TRBJ2-3; abundance: NA; v_gene: TRBV30
CDR3aa: CASSRDFSGEKLFF; j_gene: TRBJ1-4; abundance: once; v_gene: TRBV6-6
CDR3aa: CASSHLPDRSRNTEAFF; j_gene: TRBJ1-1; abundance: few; v_gene: TRBV4-1
CDR3aa: CATRDGGGSYEQYF; j_gene: TRBJ2-7; abundance: NA; v_gene: TRBV28
CDR3aa: CASSEMGLGVYEQYF; j_gene: TRBJ2-7; abundance: NA; v_gene: TRBV6-1
CDR3aa: CASSFKDTNYEQYF; j_gene: TRBJ2-7; abundance: NA; v_gene: TRBV27
CDR3aa: CASSGSSSGNRGDTQYF; j_gene: TRBJ2-3; abundance: NA; v_gene: TRBV2
CDR3aa: CASSLEWGGQPQHF; j_gene: TRBJ1-5; abundance: NA; v_gene: TRBV5-1
CDR3aa: CASSPLAGGGTYEQYF; j_gene: TRBJ2-7; abundance: NA; v_gene: TRBV18
CDR3aa: CASSTTGIYEQYF; j_gene: TRBJ2-7; abundance: NA; v_gene: TRBV19
CDR3aa: CASSFGQGEKAFF; j_gene: TRBJ1-1; abundance: NA; v_gene: TRBV5-1
CDR3aa: CAWQGMTGNTIYF; j_gene: TRBJ1-3; abundance: NA; v_gene: TRBV30
CDR3aa: CASGLLGQGIDTQYF; j_gene: TRBJ2-3; abundance: NA; v_gene: TRBV12-5
CDR3aa: CATSRDHRSNYGYTF; j_gene: TRBJ1-2; abundance: NA; v_gene: TRBV15
CDR3aa: CASSPRGLAGADTQYF; j_gene: TRBJ2-3; abundance: NA; v_gene: TRBV9
CDR3aa: CASSPTSGSYNEQFF; j_gene: TRBJ2-1; abundance: NA; v_gene: TRBV28
CDR3aa: CASSVGGAQETQYF; j_gene: TRBJ2-5; abundance: NA; v_gene: TRBV9